The 10 T cell receptor beta chains below come from one sample, sequenced in a study of human T cells and chemical hapten exposure. Described time point: pre-sensitization, week 0. Regarding treatment: therapeutic diphenylcyclopropenone sensitization with weekly scalp DPC. Using its own MiXCR run on the RACE reads, TCRdb lists one record per CDR3 protein. In the table there are about 380,000 distinct CDR3 sequences, 5% to 6.5% of which are singletons. Source: whole blood, taken in connection with sensitization to the hapten diphenylcyclopropenone (DPC). These receptors came from a woman aged 50 to 65 with alopecia areata. Some clones in this sample may be carry-over from other donors' samples.

This clonotype was observed a handful of times. This rearrangement joins TRBV28 to TRBJ2-2, with 7 nucleotides matching TRBD1. Germline CDR1 and CDR2: MDHEN and SYDVKM. This CDR3 has 13 amino acids. J gave up 6 bases and V 5 bases, and 3 bases lay outside the gene matches. The CDR3 loop is CASSNRGPGELFF. The CDR3 nucleotides read TGTGCCAGCAGTAACAGGGGCCCCGGGGAGCTGTTTTTT.

This clonotype was found a few times. The chain combines TRBV6-5 with TRBJ1-1; D unclear. The CDR3 length is 14 residues. The V end was cut by 7 bases, the J end by 1 base, with 13 bases between. Per the germline V gene, CDR1 is MNHEY and CDR2 is SVGAGI. The CDR3 here is CASTPQRSNTEAFF. DNA of the CDR3: TGTGCCAGCACCCCCCAGAGATCGAACACTGAAGCTTTCTTT.

This clonotype has only a few counts. This chain links TRBV29-1 with TRBJ2-1; possible D gene TRBD2, 5 bases. V lost 5 bases and J 1 base, leaving 18 bases between the germline ends. The CDR3 totals 16 residues. Germline V lookup: CDR1 SQVTM, CDR2 ANQGSEA. CDR3 protein: CSVSGLDGSSYNEQFF. The CDR3 nucleotides are TGCAGCGTTTCCGGACTGGATGGTTCTTCCTACAATGAGCAGTTCTTC.

This clonotype occurred many times. The CDR3 region has the DNA TGCAGTGCTAGAGATGGGAGTAGCTCCTACGAGCAGTACTTC. Encoded protein: CSARDGSSSYEQYF. This sequence joins TRBV20-1 and TRBJ2-7; tentative D call: TRBD2 (5 bases). CDR3 length: 14 amino acids. V was clipped by 0 bases and J by 0 bases, with 9 bases between them. Germline lookup yields CDR1 DFQATT and CDR2 SNEGSKA (reference sequence).

Ten or more counts support this clonotype. The chain uses TRBV11-2 and TRBJ2-1; D is perhaps TRBD2 (5 bases). The CDR3 is 14 amino acids. In germline, CDR1 is SGHAT, CDR2 FQNNGV. V dropped 5 bases and J dropped 4 bases, with 12 bases sitting between them. The CDR3 DNA follows: TGTGCCAGCAGCCGGGGTGAAATTTACAATGAGCAGTTCTTC. Its translation: CASSRGEIYNEQFF.

This clonotype came up a few times. J is TRBJ2-3 and V is TRBV12-3 or TRBV12-4, with 7 bases identical to TRBD1. This CDR3 is 14 amino acids long. V lost 3 bases, J lost 1 base, and 1 base stayed unmatched. For the CDR3, the DNA is TGTGCCAGCAGTTTGACAGGGCGCACAGATACGCAGTATTTT. The encoded protein is CASSLTGRTDTQYF.

The table lists this clonotype with many counts. The chain combines TRBV13 with TRBJ1-1, with D perhaps matching TRBD1 (5 bases). Trimming pared 0 bases from V and 4 bases from J, leaving 6 bases between. The CDR3 loop spans 13 amino acids. Germline CDR1 is PRHDT and CDR2 is FYEKMQ (reference sequence). As DNA, the CDR3 is TGTGCCAGCAGCTTAGGAGGGACCACTGAAGCTTTCTTT. This translates into CASSLGGTTEAFF.

This chain links TRBV6-1 with TRBJ1-2; possibly TRBD1 for D (5 bases). The ends were cut back, 6 bases at V and 4 bases at J, with 18 bases in the middle. The CDR3 runs 15 residues. Per the germline V gene, CDR1 is MNHNS and CDR2 is SASEGT. CDR3 DNA: TGTGCCAGCAGAGGGGAAACGGGGATCGGCTATGGCTACACCTTC. Amino acid sequence: CASRGETGIGYGYTF.

Only a few counts were recorded for this clonotype. The chain employs TRBV12-3 or TRBV12-4 and TRBJ1-6, with D tentatively TRBD1 (6 bases). With 5 bases removed from V and 10 bases from J, the gap between germline ends came to 9 bases. This CDR3 comprises 12 residues. DNA for the CDR3: TGTGCCAGCAGTACAGGGATCTCACCCCTCCACTTT. Translation: CASSTGISPLHF.

In its sample, this clonotype was seen many times. This chain connects TRBV20-1 to TRBJ2-7, with 10 nucleotides matching TRBD2. Trimming cost V 6 bases and J 7 bases; bases outside gene matches: 9. The length of the CDR3 is 13 residues. Germline CDR1 and CDR2: DFQATT and SNEGSKA (reference sequence). CDR3 region: CSAPGSGRQEQYF. The CDR3 DNA reads as TGCAGTGCCCCGGGTAGCGGGAGGCAAGAGCAGTACTTC.